This T cell receptor (beta chain) derives from a study of PD-1 blockade in classical Hodgkin lymphoma. About the research overall: Nivolumab 3 mg/kg was given intravenously every 2 weeks. Regarding the study as a whole: By cycle point C4D1, TCR diversity had risen significantly in CD4+ cells (but not CD8+ cells).

Notes on this clone: Its target is not known. The junction differs from germline at one of its ends, possibly a read error.

TCRdb's table, derived via immunoSEQ multiplex PCR, lists solely in-frame clones and lacks some. The sample consists of more than 90,000 clones, 81% of them appearing once. In every patient, relapse followed autologous stem cell transplantation, while exposure to brentuximab vedotin differed. Germline lookup yields CDR1 MNHNS and CDR2 SASEGT. The CDR3 consists of 12 residues. The chain has TRBV6-1 and TRBJ2-1; a weak D match, TRBD2 (5 bases). The specimen comprised peripheral blood mononuclear cells (PBMCs), sampled before the second cycle of nivolumab. This TCR derives from a human donor with classical Hodgkin lymphoma. CDR3 region: CASSEQARRLLF. In nucleotides, the CDR3 is TGTGCCAGCAGTGAACAGGCGAGGAGGCTACTCTTC.